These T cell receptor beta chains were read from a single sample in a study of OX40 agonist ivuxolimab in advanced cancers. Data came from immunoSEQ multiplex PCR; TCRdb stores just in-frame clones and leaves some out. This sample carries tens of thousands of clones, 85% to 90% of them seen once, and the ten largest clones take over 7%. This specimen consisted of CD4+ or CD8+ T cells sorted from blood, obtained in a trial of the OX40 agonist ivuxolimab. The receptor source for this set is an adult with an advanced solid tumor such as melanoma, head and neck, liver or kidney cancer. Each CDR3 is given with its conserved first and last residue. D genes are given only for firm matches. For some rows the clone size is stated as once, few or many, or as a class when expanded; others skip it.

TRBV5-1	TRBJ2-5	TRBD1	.	CASSTGQGGGETQYF	TGCGCCAGCAGCACGGGACAGGGAGGGGGAGAGACCCAGTACTTC
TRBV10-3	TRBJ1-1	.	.	CAISESNRGHTEAFF	TGTGCCATCAGTGAGTCGAACCGGGGGCACACTGAAGCTTTCTTT
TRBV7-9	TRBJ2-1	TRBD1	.	CASSLDYGPGQNNEQFF	TGTGCCAGCAGCTTAGATTACGGGCCGGGACAGAACAATGAGCAGTTCTTC
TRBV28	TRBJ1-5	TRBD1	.	CASSLQGGNQPQHF	TGTGCCAGCAGTTTACAGGGGGGTAATCAGCCCCAGCATTTT
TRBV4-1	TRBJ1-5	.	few	CASSQDQGGGQPQHF	TGCGCCAGCAGCCAAGATCAAGGTGGTGGTCAGCCCCAGCATTTT
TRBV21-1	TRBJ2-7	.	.	CASRRVGSSSYEQYF	TGTGCCAGCAGAAGAGTAGGGTCTAGCTCCTACGAGCAGTACTTC
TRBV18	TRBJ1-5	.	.	CASSPRSRADSNQPQHF	TGTGCCAGCTCACCACGAAGCCGGGCAGATAGCAATCAGCCCCAGCATTTT
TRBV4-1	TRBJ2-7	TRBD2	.	CASSQDWTSGSYEQYF	TGCGCCAGCAGCCAAGATTGGACTAGCGGCTCCTACGAGCAGTACTTC
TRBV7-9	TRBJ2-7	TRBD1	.	CASSSPTGAGYEQYF	TGTGCCAGCAGCTCGCCGACAGGGGCTGGCTACGAGCAGTACTTC
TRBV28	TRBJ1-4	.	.	CASRITGGGLTTNEKLFF	TGTGCCAGCAGAATTACGGGGGGGGGCTTGACAACTAATGAAAAACTGTTTTTT
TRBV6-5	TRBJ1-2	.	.	CATFETGANYGYTF	TGTGCCACTTTTGAGACAGGAGCTAACTATGGCTACACCTTC
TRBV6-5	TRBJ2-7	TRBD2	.	CASSYRLAGVSEQYF	TGTGCCAGCAGTTATCGACTAGCGGGAGTTTCCGAGCAGTACTTC
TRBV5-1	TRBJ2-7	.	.	CASSPGIAYEQYF	TGCGCCAGCAGCCCCGGAATTGCCTACGAGCAGTACTTC
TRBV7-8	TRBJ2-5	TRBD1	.	CASSATGVGETQYF	TGTGCCAGCAGCGCAACAGGGGTCGGGGAGACCCAGTACTTC
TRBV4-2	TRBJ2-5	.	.	CASSQAGREGTQYF	TGTGCCAGCAGCCAAGCCGGCCGCGAGGGGACCCAGTACTTC
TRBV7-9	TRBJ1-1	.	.	CASSAQQGSTEAFF	TGTGCCAGCAGCGCGCAGCAGGGATCCACTGAAGCTTTCTTT
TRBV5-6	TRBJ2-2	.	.	CASSLYGPTDGELFF	TGTGCCAGCAGTTTGTACGGGCCAACCGACGGGGAGCTGTTTTTT
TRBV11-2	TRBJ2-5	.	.	CASSSRETEYQETQYF	TGTGCCAGCAGCTCAAGAGAGACAGAGTACCAAGAGACCCAGTACTTC
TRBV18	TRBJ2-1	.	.	CASSPGTQYNEQFF	TGTGCCAGCTCACCAGGCACTCAGTACAATGAGCAGTTCTTC
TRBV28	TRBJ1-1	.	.	CASSLLRTEAFF	TGTGCCAGCAGCCTTCTTCGGACAGAAGCTTTCTTT
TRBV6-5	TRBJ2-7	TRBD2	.	CAISTSSGPYEQYF	TGTGCCATCAGTACTTCTAGCGGACCCTACGAGCAGTACTTC
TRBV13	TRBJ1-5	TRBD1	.	CASSSRTGGYQPQHF	TGTGCCAGCAGCTCTCGGACAGGGGGCTATCAGCCCCAGCATTTT
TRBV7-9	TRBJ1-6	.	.	CASSLGVGSRDSPLHF	TGTGCCAGCAGCTTAGGGGTAGGGAGTAGAGATTCACCCCTCCACTTT
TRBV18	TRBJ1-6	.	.	CASSPTENVGNSPLHF	TGTGCCAGCTCACCAACTGAGAACGTTGGTAATTCACCCCTCCACTTT
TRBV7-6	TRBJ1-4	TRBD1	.	CASSLFWDRKLFF	TGTGCCAGCAGCTTATTTTGGGACAGGAAACTGTTTTTT
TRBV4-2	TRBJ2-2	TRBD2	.	CASSPGLAGGHGELFF	TGTGCCAGCAGCCCGGGACTAGCGGGAGGGCACGGGGAGCTGTTTTTT
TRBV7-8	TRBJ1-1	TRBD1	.	CASSPGTVNTEAFF	TGTGCCAGCAGCCCTGGGACAGTAAACACTGAAGCTTTCTTT
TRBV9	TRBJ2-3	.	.	CASSLRGGGPDTQYF	TGTGCCAGCAGCCTCAGGGGGGGAGGCCCAGATACGCAGTATTTT
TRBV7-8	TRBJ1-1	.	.	CASSSVGGQSNTEAFF	TGTGCCAGCAGCTCGGTGGGGGGGCAGTCCAACACTGAAGCTTTCTTT
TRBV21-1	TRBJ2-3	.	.	CASSKAIQWGTDTQYF	TGTGCCAGCAGCAAAGCCATCCAATGGGGCACAGATACGCAGTATTTT
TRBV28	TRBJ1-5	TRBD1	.	CASRVQGAKQPRHF	TGTGCCAGCAGGGTACAGGGGGCTAAACAGCCCCGGCATTTT
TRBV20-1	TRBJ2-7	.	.	CSAGTWSEQYF	TGCAGTGCGGGGACCTGGTCCGAGCAGTACTTC
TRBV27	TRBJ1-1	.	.	CASRRASVAFF	TGTGCCAGCCGTCGGGCTTCGGTAGCTTTCTTT
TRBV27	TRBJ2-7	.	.	CASSPFGGGSSYEQYF	TGTGCCAGCAGTCCCTTTGGAGGGGGAAGTTCCTACGAGCAGTACTTC
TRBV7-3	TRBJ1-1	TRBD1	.	CASSLEGQGLTEAFF	TGTGCCAGCAGCTTAGAAGGACAGGGGTTAACTGAAGCTTTCTTT
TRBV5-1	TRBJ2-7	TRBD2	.	CASSLDGTSGSRRYEQYF	TGCGCCAGCAGCTTGGATGGGACTAGCGGTTCTCGTCGCTACGAGCAGTACTTC
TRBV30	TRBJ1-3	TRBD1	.	CASTARAGGHSRSGNTIYF	TGTGCCTCCACCGCCCGCGCAGGGGGCCACTCCCGCTCTGGAAACACCATATATTTT
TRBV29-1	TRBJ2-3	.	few	CSVESSPDTQYF	TGCAGCGTTGAATCCAGCCCCGATACGCAGTATTTT
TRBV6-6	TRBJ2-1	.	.	CASSYSLGRAEDEQFF	TGTGCCAGCAGTTACTCGCTCGGGAGAGCGGAGGATGAGCAGTTCTTC
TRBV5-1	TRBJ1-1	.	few	CASRLTDTEAFF	TGCGCCAGCAGGCTGACCGATACTGAAGCTTTCTTT
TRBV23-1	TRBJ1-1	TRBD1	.	CASSLPGTDDTEAFF	TGCGCCAGCAGTCTCCCCGGGACAGACGACACTGAAGCTTTCTTT
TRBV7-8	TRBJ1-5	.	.	CASRATDLSNQPQHF	TGTGCCAGCAGGGCAACAGATCTTAGCAATCAGCCCCAGCATTTT
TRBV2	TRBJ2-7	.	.	CASSDSVGGYEQYF	TGTGCCAGCAGTGACAGCGTGGGGGGATACGAGCAGTACTTC
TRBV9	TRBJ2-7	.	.	CASSVMDIDRDEQYF	TGTGCCAGCAGCGTAATGGACATCGACCGGGACGAGCAGTACTTC
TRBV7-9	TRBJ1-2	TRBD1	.	CASSLGQLNYGYTF	TGTGCCAGCAGCCTGGGACAGTTAAACTATGGCTACACCTTC
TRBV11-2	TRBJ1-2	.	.	CASSLVIPLVDSEGYTF	TGTGCCAGCAGCTTAGTGATCCCTTTGGTCGACAGCGAAGGCTACACCTTC